Below are 27 T cell receptor beta chains sequenced from a single sample in a study of cytomegalovirus exposure and HLA in healthy donors. PCR used 60 Vbeta primers and 13 Jbeta primers. TCRdb keeps only in-frame clones here, not all; method: immunoSEQ multiplex PCR. The sample has fewer than 250,000 clones; 65% to 80% are singletons. Sample: PBMCs. Source of these receptors: a man aged 40-49 years in good health and CMV-seronegative.

This chain connects TRBV5-4 to TRBJ2-5, with D uncertain. The end of the DNA fits TRBJ2-7 better, so the J call may be wrong. The germline V gene has CDR1 SGHNT and CDR2 YYREEE (reference sequence). The CDR3 has 11 amino acids. The DNA of the CDR3 is TGTGCCAGCAGCTGGGCCTACGAGCAGTACTTC. This translates into CASSWAYEQYF.

The CDR3 bases are TGCGCCAGCAGCCAAGACAGGGGAGAGGATGGCTACACCTTC. It translates to CASSQDRGEDGYTF. J is TRBJ1-2 and V is TRBV4-1; perhaps TRBD1 as D (6 bases). Looked up from germline, CDR1 is MGHRA and CDR2 is YSYEKL. CDR3 length: 14 residues. The V end lost 0 bases, the J end lost 6 bases, and 11 bases lay between the germline ends.

V is TRBV2 and J is TRBJ1-2; D possibly corresponds to TRBD1 (6 bases). The ends were cut back, 0 bases at V and 5 bases at J, with 19 bases in the middle. Germline CDR1 SNHLY, CDR2 FYNNEI. CDR3 length: 17 residues. DNA for the CDR3: TGTGCCAGCAGTGAAGCGGACGGGGAGGGGGTGGAATATGGCTACACCTTC. Its protein is CASSEADGEGVEYGYTF. Filled out from reference TRBV2 and TRBJ1-2, the complete variable domain reads EPEVTQTPSHQVTQMGQEVILRCVPISNHLYFYWYRQILGQKVEFLVSFYNNEISEKSEIFDDQFSVERPDGSNFTLKIRSTKLEDSAMYFCASSEADGEGVEYGYTFGSGTRLTVV.

The table lists this clone with a count of one. V usage is TRBV5-1 and J usage is TRBJ1-3; unclear D gene. Trimming took off 2 bases at V and 0 bases at J, with 9 bases between the two ends. The CDR3 is 15 residues long. Germline lookup yields CDR1 SGHRS and CDR2 YFSETQ. The CDR3 spells CASSFEGTSGNTIYF. The CDR3 region has the DNA TGCGCCAGCAGCTTTGAGGGAACCTCTGGAAACACCATATATTTT. The complete variable domain, with remaining parts taken from reference TRBV5-1 and TRBJ1-3, reads KAGVTQTPRYLIKTRGQQVTLSCSPISGHRSVSWYQQTPGQGLQFLFEYFSETQRNKGNFPGRFSGRQFSNSRSEMNVSTLELGDSALYLCASSFEGTSGNTIYFGEGSWLTVV.

The chain is built from TRBV13 and TRBJ2-2; TRBD2 might be the D (6 bases). The CDR3 extends over 17 amino acids. Germline V gives CDR1 PRHDT, CDR2 FYEKMQ (reference sequence). V lost 8 bases to trimming and J lost 0 bases, with 19 bases between them. The CDR3 protein is CASLDSLAQSNTGELFF. The CDR3 bases are TGTGCCAGCCTCGACTCCCTAGCGCAGTCGAACACCGGGGAGCTGTTTTTT.

The chain combines TRBV6-5 with TRBJ1-1, with D tentatively TRBD1 (6 bases). V lost 4 bases and J lost 4, with 16 bases in between. The CDR3 covers 15 residues. Germline values: CDR1 MNHEY, CDR2 SVGAGI. CDR3 region: CASSSHRVVSTEAFF. DNA for the CDR3: TGTGCCAGCAGTTCGCACAGGGTGGTGAGCACTGAAGCTTTCTTT.

The gene calls are TRBV7-6 and TRBJ2-1; 7 bases align to TRBD2. Trimming at V came to 3 bases and at J to 4 bases, leaving 3 bases not matched to a gene. The CDR3 has 14 residues. Germline V gene lookup returns CDR1 SGHVS and CDR2 FNYEAQ. CDR3 bases: TGTGCCAGCAGCTTTCCTAGCGGTTACAATGAGCAGTTCTTC. It specifies CASSFPSGYNEQFF.

The V call is TRBV7-8, the J call TRBJ2-7; a possible D gene is TRBD1 (6 bases). Germline V gene lookup returns CDR1 SGHVS and CDR2 FQNEAQ. Trimming cost V 5 bases and J 0 bases, with 14 bases left between them. CDR3 length: 15 residues. The CDR3 nucleotides are TGTGCCAGCAGCGATACAGGGTTTGCCTCCTACGAGCAGTACTTC. Amino acid sequence: CASSDTGFASYEQYF.

The chain carries TRBV7-2 and TRBJ2-1, with TRBD1 matching over 7 bases. V was pared by 5 bases and J by 3 bases, with 4 bases of the junction left unmatched. Germline-derived CDR1 and CDR2 are SGHTA and FQGNSA. The length of the CDR3 is 14 residues. The CDR3 sequence: CASSPTGYYNEQFF. CDR3 nucleotide sequence: TGTGCCAGCAGCCCGACAGGGTACTACAATGAGCAGTTCTTC.

This clone was seen only once. The V and J genes are TRBV2 and TRBJ2-3, with D unclear. The CDR3 loop spans 13 amino acids. Germline V gene data show CDR1 as SNHLY and CDR2 as FYNNEI. The V and J ends lost 3 bases and 2 bases respectively, with 6 bases between them. The chain's CDR3 is CASSDRLTDTQYF. DNA for the CDR3: TGTGCCAGCAGTGACAGGCTCACAGATACGCAGTATTTT.

This chain connects TRBV5-1 to TRBJ2-1; no clear D. The CDR3 spans 12 residues. Trimming stripped 0 bases from V and 8 bases from J, with 6 bases between. The germline V gene has CDR1 SGHRS and CDR2 YFSETQ. In nucleotides, the CDR3 is TGCGCCAGCAGCTTGGATTCATATGAGCAGTTCTTC. This codes for CASSLDSYEQFF. The complete variable domain, with remaining parts taken from reference TRBV5-1 and TRBJ2-1, reads KAGVTQTPRYLIKTRGQQVTLSCSPISGHRSVSWYQQTPGQGLQFLFEYFSETQRNKGNFPGRFSGRQFSNSRSEMNVSTLELGDSALYLCASSLDSYEQFFGPGTRLTVL.

The chain combines TRBV19 with TRBJ2-7; 8 positions match TRBD1. The CDR3 runs 15 residues. Losses at the gene ends were 5 bases for V and 6 bases for J; bases not matched to a gene: 12. CDR1 is LNHDA and CDR2 is SQIVND in the germline V gene (reference sequence). CDR3 DNA sequence: TGTGCCAGTAGTCCACCAGGGGGCGCAGTTGGCGAGCAGTACTTC. It translates to CASSPPGGAVGEQYF.

The V gene is TRBV5-1, the J gene TRBJ2-1; D not resolved. The germline CDR1 and CDR2 sequences are SGHRS and YFSETQ. V was trimmed by 2 bases and J by 6 bases, leaving 6 bases between them. This CDR3 contains 12 residues. The CDR3 DNA reads TGCGCCAGCAGCTTCGAACTCAATGAGCAGTTCTTC. Its translation is CASSFELNEQFF.

The chain links TRBV28 to TRBJ2-7; TRBD2 matches at 12 bases. Losses at the gene ends were 5 bases for V and 1 base for J; bases not matched to a gene: 9. CDR3 length: 17 amino acids. Per the germline V gene, CDR1 is MDHEN and CDR2 is SYDVKM. CDR3 in amino acids: CASSRLAGVPMSYEQYF. The CDR3, as DNA: TGTGCCAGCAGTCGACTAGCGGGAGTCCCGATGTCCTACGAGCAGTACTTC.

This chain connects TRBV15 to TRBJ1-5, with a weak D call TRBD1 (5 bases). The ends were cut back, 2 bases at V and 6 bases at J, with 8 bases in the middle. CDR3 length: 13 amino acids. CDR1 is LNHNV and CDR2 is YYDKDF in the germline V gene (reference sequence). CDR3 sequence: CATSRMGGQPQHF. The CDR3 DNA reads as TGTGCCACCAGCAGAATGGGGGGTCAGCCCCAGCATTTT.

This clone was recorded only once. The J gene is TRBJ1-1, the V gene TRBV2, with TRBD1 matching over 7 bases. There are 12 residues in the CDR3. The germline V gene has CDR1 SNHLY and CDR2 FYNNEI. Trimming took 4 bases from V and 8 from J; bases not matched to a gene: 4. The CDR3 region is CASSGDRPEAFF. The CDR3 coding sequence is TGTGCCAGCAGTGGGGACAGACCCGAAGCTTTCTTT.

The V and J genes are TRBV9 and TRBJ1-2; the D gene is possibly TRBD1 (5 bases). Germline values: CDR1 SGDLS, CDR2 YYNGEE. Between the trimmed V and J ends, which lost 2 bases and 5 bases, there was a span of 10 bases. The CDR3 loop spans 13 amino acids. The CDR3 DNA reads TGTGCCAGCAGCGTCCCTGGGGGGTATGGCTACACCTTC. It codes for CASSVPGGYGYTF.

The chain is built from TRBV7-9 and TRBJ1-5; a possible D gene is TRBD1 (6 bases). Trimming pared 4 bases from V and 5 bases from J, leaving 15 bases between. CDR3 length: 15 residues. The germline V gene has CDR1 SEHNR and CDR2 FQNEAQ (reference sequence). The DNA of the CDR3 is TGTGCCAGCAGCTCGGGAACAGGGAGCCATCAGCCCCAGCATTTT. It codes for CASSSGTGSHQPQHF.

Here the CDR3 DNA reads TGTGCATCAGGGTGGCAAGAGACCCAGTACTTC. As protein: CASGWQETQYF. This rearrangement joins TRBV19 to TRBJ2-5, with D perhaps matching TRBD1 (5 bases). Germline CDR1 reads LNHDA; CDR2 reads SQIVND (reference sequence). The CDR3 is 11 amino acids.

The gene calls are TRBV9 and TRBJ2-1; 10 bases agree with TRBD2. With 3 bases clipped from V and 10 bases from J, the junction kept 7 bases outside the gene matches. In germline, CDR1 is SGDLS, CDR2 YYNGEE. This CDR3 is 14 amino acids long. The CDR3 bases are TGTGCCAGCAGCGGGACTAGCGGACATATGGAGCAGTTCTTC. This encodes CASSGTSGHMEQFF.

The V call is TRBV19, the J call TRBJ1-5; 9 positions match TRBD1. V lost 9 bases and J lost 8; bases outside the gene matches: 20. The CDR3 consists of 17 residues. From germline, CDR1 is LNHDA and CDR2 SQIVND (reference sequence). The DNA for the CDR3 is TGTGCCAGCCCTTATAGCCGGGACAGGGAGTTGACGGAGCCCCAGCATTTT. It is translated as CASPYSRDRELTEPQHF.

The J gene is TRBJ2-3, the V gene TRBV5-1; D gene ambiguous. The germline V gene encodes CDR1 SGHRS and CDR2 YFSETQ. The CDR3 length is 18 residues. V gave up 0 bases and J gave up 0 bases, with 17 bases separating them. The CDR3 coding sequence is TGCGCCAGCAGCTTGGTCTCGTCATCCGGGTCAAGCACAGATACGCAGTATTTT. Protein product: CASSLVSSSGSSTDTQYF.

CDR3 sequence: CASSFFKGDQPQHF. CDR3 nucleotide sequence: TGTGCCAGCAGTTTCTTCAAGGGAGATCAGCCCCAGCATTTT. The rearrangement uses TRBV28 and TRBJ1-5, with D unresolved. The CDR3 covers 14 residues. Trimming took off 3 bases at V and 5 bases at J, with 11 bases between the two ends. CDR1 MDHEN and CDR2 SYDVKM come from the germline V gene.

Regarding this clone: This specimen includes other DNA sequences encoding the same CDR3. The rearrangement links TRBV6-5 to TRBJ1-1; TRBD1 aligns across 8 bases. Germline CDR1 MNHEY, CDR2 SVGAGI. J was trimmed by 4 bases and V by 2 bases; bases with no gene match: 3. The CDR3 totals 14 residues. The CDR3 loop is CASSYQGAGTEAFF. The CDR3 nucleotides are TGTGCCAGCAGTTACCAGGGGGCAGGCACTGAAGCTTTCTTT.

The V gene is TRBV6-6, the J gene TRBJ1-2, with D possibly being TRBD1 (6 bases). V shed 7 bases and J shed 2 bases, with 11 bases lying between them. CDR3 size: 13 residues. CDR1 and CDR2 (germline): MNHNY, SVGAGI (reference sequence). CDR3 sequence reads: CASIRTENYGYTF. The CDR3 DNA follows: TGTGCCAGCATACGGACAGAAAACTATGGCTACACCTTC.

The V and J genes are TRBV19 and TRBJ2-7; TRBD1 matches at 10 bases. The CDR3 is 14 residues long. Per germline, CDR1 LNHDA and CDR2 SQIVND (reference sequence). Losses at the gene ends were 6 bases for V and 3 bases for J; bases not matched to a gene: 5. DNA for the CDR3: TGTGCCAGTAGCACCGGGACAGGGGTCTACGAGCAGTACTTC. Residues: CASSTGTGVYEQYF.

In its sample, this clone was seen once. The rearrangement joins TRBV27 to TRBJ1-5; TRBD1 agrees at 12 bases. The CDR3 contains 20 residues. Germline V lookup: CDR1 MNHEY, CDR2 SMNVEV (reference sequence). J lost 0 bases, V lost 6 bases, and 15 bases had no gene match. The CDR3 here is CASRREGPGQGASSNQPQHF. Here the CDR3 DNA reads TGTGCCAGCAGGCGGGAAGGACCGGGACAGGGGGCTTCTAGCAATCAGCCCCAGCATTTT.